This T cell receptor beta chain derives from a study of early T cells in non-severe SARS-CoV-2 infection. In the study overall: Sequencing of unsorted whole blood was done on bulk RNA, leaving chains unpaired.

Germline V lookup: CDR1 SNHLY, CDR2 FYNNEI. The CDR3 runs to 13 residues. V gave up 4 bases and J gave up 0 bases, with 6 bases separating them. The TCR library protocol was used to attach unique molecular identifiers. These identifiers were attached to individual cDNA molecules. MiXCR, applied by TCRdb to the 5' RACE reads, yields one record per CDR3 protein. Found here are about 45,000 distinct CDR3 sequences, more than 9% of them singletons; the top ten hold about a sixth. The sample comprised whole blood. The source of this sequence is an adult who was a healthcare worker with PCR-confirmed SARS-CoV-2 infection or an uninfected control (not recorded which). This chain connects TRBV2 to TRBJ1-1; weak D call: TRBD1 (6 bases). DNA of the CDR3: TGTGCCAGCAGTGGACAGGTGAACACTGAAGCTTTCTTT. It codes for CASSGQVNTEAFF. Supplemented by reference TRBV2 and TRBJ1-1, the full variable domain reads EPEVTQTPSHQVTQMGQEVILRCVPISNHLYFYWYRQILGQKVEFLVSFYNNEISEKSEIFDDQFSVERPDGSNFTLKIRSTKLEDSAMYFCASSGQVNTEAFFGQGTRLTVV.